The source of this T cell receptor beta chain is a study of blood T cell repertoires in COVID-19. This CDR3 has 16 residues. Germline-derived CDR1 and CDR2 are MNHEY and SVGEGT. V lost 4 bases and J lost 1, with 16 bases in between. Authors' data handling: By means of reference gene primer amplification, nucleated cell counts were estimated. The repertoire was sequenced with immunoSEQ multiplex PCR; TCRdb's copy has only in-frame clones and lacks some. V and J calls plus clone size are reproduced from that table; the DNA served to infer D and trimming. Of under 200,000 clones in the sample, approximately 90% are singletons; the top ten hold around 5.8%.

Sequenced material: peripheral blood. The receptor's source is a middle-aged man with active or convalescent COVID-19. The gene calls are TRBV6-2 or TRBV6-3 and TRBJ2-5; D possibly corresponds to TRBD1 (6 bases). This CDR3 is CASSWGHRELQETQYF. The CDR3 DNA follows: TGTGCCAGCAGTTGGGGTCACAGGGAACTCCAAGAGACCCAGTACTTC.